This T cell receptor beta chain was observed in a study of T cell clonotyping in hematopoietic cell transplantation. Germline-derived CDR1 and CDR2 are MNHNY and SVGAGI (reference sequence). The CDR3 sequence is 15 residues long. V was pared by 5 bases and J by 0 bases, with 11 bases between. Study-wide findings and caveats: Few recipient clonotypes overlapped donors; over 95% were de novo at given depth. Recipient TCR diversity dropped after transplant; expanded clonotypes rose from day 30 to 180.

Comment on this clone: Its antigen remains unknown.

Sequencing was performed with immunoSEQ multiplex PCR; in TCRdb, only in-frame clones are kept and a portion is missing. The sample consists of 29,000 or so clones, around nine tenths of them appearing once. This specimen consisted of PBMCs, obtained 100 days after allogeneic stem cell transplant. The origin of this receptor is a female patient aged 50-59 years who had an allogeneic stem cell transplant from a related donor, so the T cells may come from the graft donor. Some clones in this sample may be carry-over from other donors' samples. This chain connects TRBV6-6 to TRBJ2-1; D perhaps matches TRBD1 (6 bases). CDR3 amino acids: CASSQTGISYNEQFF. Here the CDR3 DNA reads TGTGCCAGCAGTCAAACAGGGATCTCCTACAATGAGCAGTTCTTC.